A single TCR beta chain is shown here with its context. Its antigen remains unidentified. The data derive from a study of OX40 agonist ivuxolimab in advanced cancers. Study-wide background: Six ivuxolimab dose levels, 0.01 to 10 mg/kg, were given intravenously every 2 weeks. Study-wide results and caveats: Relatively little clonal expansion, among the lowest observed, appeared in partial responders at 0.1-3.0 mg/kg. There were also nonresponders showing low normalized T-cell clonal expansion.

Germline V lookup: CDR1 MDHEN, CDR2 SYDVKM. CDR3 length equals 13 residues. V lost 6 bases, J lost 1 base, and 9 bases lay in between. Repertoires were generated with immunoSEQ multiplex PCR, while TCRdb's copy carries only in-frame clones and drops some. The sample shows 42,000 or so clones, 80% to 90% of them seen only once. The source of this sequence is an adult with an advanced solid tumor such as melanoma, head and neck, liver or kidney cancer. This chain links TRBV28 with TRBJ1-1; perhaps TRBD1 as D (5 bases). The starting material was CD4+ or CD8+ T cells sorted from blood, obtained in a trial of the OX40 agonist ivuxolimab. CDR3 loop: CASSPGGNTEAFF. The CDR3 region has the DNA TGTGCCAGCAGCCCTGGGGGGAACACTGAAGCTTTCTTT.